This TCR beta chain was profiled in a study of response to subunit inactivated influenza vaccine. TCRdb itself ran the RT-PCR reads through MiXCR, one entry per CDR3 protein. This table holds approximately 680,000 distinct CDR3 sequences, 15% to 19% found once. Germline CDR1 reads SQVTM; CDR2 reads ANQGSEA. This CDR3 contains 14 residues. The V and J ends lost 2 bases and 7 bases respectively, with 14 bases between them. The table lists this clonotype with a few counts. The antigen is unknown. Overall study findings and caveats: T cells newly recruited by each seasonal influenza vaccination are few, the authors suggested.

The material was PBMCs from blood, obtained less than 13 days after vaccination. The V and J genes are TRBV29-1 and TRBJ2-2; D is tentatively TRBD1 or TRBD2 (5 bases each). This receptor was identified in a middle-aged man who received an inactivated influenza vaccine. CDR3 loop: CSVERELGGGELFF. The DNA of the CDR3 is TGCAGCGTTGAACGCGAACTTGGGGGCGGGGAGCTGTTTTTT.